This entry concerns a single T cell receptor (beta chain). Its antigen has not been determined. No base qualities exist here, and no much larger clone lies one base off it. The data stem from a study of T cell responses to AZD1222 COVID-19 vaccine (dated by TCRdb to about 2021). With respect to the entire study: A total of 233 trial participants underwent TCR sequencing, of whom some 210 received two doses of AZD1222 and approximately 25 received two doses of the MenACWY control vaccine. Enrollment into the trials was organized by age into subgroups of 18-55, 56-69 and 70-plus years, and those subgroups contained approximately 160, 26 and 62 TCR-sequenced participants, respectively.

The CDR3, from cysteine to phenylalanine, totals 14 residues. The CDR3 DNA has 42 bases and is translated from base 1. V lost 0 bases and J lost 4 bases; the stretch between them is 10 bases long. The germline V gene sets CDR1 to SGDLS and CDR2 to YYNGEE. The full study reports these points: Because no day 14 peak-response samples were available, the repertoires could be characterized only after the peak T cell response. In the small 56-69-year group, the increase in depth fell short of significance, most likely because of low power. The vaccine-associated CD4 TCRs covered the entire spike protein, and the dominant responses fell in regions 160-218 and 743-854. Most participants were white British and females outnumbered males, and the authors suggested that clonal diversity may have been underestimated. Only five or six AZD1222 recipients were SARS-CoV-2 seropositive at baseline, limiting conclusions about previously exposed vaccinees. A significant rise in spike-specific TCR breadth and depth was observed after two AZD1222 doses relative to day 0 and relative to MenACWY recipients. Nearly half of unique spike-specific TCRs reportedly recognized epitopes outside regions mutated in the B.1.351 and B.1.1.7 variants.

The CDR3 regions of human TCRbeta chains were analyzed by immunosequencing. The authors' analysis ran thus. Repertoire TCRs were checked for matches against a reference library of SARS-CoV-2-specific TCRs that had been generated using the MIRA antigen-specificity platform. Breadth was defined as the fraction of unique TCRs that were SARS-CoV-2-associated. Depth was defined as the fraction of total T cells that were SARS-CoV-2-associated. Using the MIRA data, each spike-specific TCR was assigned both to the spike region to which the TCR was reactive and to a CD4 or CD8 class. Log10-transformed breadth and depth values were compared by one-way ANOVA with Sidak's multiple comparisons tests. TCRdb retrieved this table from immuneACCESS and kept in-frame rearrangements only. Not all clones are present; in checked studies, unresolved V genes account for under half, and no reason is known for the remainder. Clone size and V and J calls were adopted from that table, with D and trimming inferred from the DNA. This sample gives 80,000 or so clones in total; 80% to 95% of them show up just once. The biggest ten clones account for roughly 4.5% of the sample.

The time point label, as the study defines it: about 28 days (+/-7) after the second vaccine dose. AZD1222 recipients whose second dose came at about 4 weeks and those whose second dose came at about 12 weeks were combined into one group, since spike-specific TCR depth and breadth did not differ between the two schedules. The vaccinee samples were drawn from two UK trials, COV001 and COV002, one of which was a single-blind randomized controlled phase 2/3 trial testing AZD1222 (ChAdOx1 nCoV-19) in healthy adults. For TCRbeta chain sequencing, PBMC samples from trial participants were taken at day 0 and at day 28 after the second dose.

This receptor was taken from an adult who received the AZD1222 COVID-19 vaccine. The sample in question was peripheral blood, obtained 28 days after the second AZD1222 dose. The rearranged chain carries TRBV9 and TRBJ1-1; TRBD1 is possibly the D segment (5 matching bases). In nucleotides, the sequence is TGTGCCAGCAGCGTAGGTTGGGGACGCACTGAAGCTTTCTTT. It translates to CASSVGWGRTEAFF.